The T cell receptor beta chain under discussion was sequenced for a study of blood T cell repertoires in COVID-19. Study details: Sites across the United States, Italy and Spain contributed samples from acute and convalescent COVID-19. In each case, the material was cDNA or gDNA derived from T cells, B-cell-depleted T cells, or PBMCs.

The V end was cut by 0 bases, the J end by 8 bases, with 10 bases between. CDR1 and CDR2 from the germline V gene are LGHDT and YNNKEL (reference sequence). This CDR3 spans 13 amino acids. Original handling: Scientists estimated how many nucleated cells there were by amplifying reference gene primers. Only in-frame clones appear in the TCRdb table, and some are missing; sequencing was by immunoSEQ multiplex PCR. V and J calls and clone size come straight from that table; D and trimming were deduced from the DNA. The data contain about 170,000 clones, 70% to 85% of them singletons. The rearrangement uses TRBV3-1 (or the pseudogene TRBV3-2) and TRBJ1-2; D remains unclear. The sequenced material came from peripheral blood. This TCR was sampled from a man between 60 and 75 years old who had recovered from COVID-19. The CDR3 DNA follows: TGTGCCAGCAGCCAAGATCAGGCTTGGGGCTACACCTTC. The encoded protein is CASSQDQAWGYTF.